Sequencing of this TCR beta chain was carried out in a study of blood T cells in healthy people across ages. The use of a sample-barcoded 5' primer and a J-beta primer mix characterized a second PCR of about 7 to 12 cycles. TCRdb processed the 5' RACE reads anew with MiXCR; each CDR3 protein has one entry. The sample includes about 680,000 distinct CDR3 sequences, over 45% seen only once; the top ten take around 32%. The germline CDR1 and CDR2 sequences are SQVTM and ANQGSEA. V dropped 4 bases and J dropped 5 bases, with 14 bases sitting between them. The CDR3 is 13 amino acids. This receptor was obtained from an older woman in good health. The chain has TRBV29-1 and TRBJ2-5; weak D call: TRBD2 (7 bases). Specimen: blood. The DNA for the CDR3 is TGCAGCGTTGCTGGAGGGGGGGCGGAGACCCAGTACTTC. This translates into CSVAGGGAETQYF.